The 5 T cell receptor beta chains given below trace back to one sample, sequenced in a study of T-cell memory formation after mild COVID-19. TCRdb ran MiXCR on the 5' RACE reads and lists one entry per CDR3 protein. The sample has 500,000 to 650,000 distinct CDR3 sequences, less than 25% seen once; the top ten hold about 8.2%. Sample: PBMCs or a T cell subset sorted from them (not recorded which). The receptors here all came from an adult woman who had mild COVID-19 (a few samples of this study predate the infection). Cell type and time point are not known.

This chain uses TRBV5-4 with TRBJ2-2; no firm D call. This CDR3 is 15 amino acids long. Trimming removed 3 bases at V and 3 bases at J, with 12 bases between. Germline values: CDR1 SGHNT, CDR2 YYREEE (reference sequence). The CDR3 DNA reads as TGTGCCAGCAGCTCGACGACTGGAGACACCGGGGAGCTGTTTTTT. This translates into CASSSTTGDTGELFF. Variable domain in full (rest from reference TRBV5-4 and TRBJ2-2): ETGVTQSPTHLIKTRGQQVTLRCSSQSGHNTVSWYQQALGQGPQFIFQYYREEENGRGNFPPRFSGLQFPNYSSELNVNALELDDSALYLCASSSTTGDTGELFFGEGSRLTVL.

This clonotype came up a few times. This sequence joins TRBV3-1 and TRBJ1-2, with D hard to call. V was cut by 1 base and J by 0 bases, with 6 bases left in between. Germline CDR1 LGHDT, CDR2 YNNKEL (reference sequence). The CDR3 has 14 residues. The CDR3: CASSQGGANYGYTF. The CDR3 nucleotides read TGTGCCAGCAGCCAAGGGGGAGCTAACTATGGCTACACCTTC.

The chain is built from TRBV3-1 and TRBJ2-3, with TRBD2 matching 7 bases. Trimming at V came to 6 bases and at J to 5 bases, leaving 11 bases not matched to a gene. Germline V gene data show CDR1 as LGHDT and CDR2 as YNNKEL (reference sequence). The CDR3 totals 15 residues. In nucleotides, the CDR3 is TGTGCCAGCAGACTTACGACTAGCCGGGGAGATACGCAGTATTTT. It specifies CASRLTTSRGDTQYF.

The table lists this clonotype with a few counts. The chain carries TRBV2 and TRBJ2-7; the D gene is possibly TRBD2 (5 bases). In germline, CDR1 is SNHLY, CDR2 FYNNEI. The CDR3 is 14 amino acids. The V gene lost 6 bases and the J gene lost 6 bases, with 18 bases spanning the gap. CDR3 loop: CASSLAPGGSEQYF. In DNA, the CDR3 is TGTGCCAGCAGCCTAGCACCGGGTGGCAGCGAGCAGTACTTC.

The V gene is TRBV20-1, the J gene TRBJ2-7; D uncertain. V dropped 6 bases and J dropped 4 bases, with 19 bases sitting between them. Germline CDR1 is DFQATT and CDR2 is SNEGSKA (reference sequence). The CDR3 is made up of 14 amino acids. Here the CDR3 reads CSAIPGAAVYEQYF. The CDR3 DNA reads TGCAGTGCCATCCCCGGTGCCGCCGTTTACGAGCAGTACTTC.